This T cell receptor (beta chain) appears in the sequencing data of a study of CD8 T cells in ankylosing spondylitis (dated 2017 in TCRdb). Context from the whole study: The study set out to find disease-linked TCR variants by profiling T cell receptor beta repertoires in ankylosing spondylitis patients and healthy donors. The whole study cohort included some 100 healthy donors and 25 ankylosing spondylitis patients. Peripheral blood samples were taken, and synovial fluid was additionally collected from ankylosing spondylitis patients.

What the work shows at the level of the full study, not this receptor alone: Some of the motif variants had been reported before in the synovial fluid and blood of reactive arthritis patients, a finding that suggests common disease-initiation mechanisms. The disease-linked clones showed a CD8+ phenotype and occurred at relatively low frequencies in peripheral blood. Blood from ankylosing spondylitis patients appeared to be characterized by a TCR beta motif composed of several highly homologous amino acid variants. The disease-linked clones were reported to be significantly enriched in matched synovial fluid samples from ankylosing spondylitis patients.

About this clonotype itself: The antigen it recognizes is unknown. No base quality information exists; no much larger clone differs at one position.

The sequencing machine was an Illumina HiSeq 2500. TCR beta libraries were prepared by quantitative 5'-RACE with molecular barcodes. Concerning the study's data processing: Disease-linked TCR variants were identified with a new computational method built on a probabilistic model of VDJ rearrangement. TCRdb took the public reads, trimmed them with fastp at Q25, ran MiXCR for clone calling and kept in-frame beta chains. Each entry merges the rows of one CDR3 protein and shows their most common DNA and genes. TCRdb's processing, not the authors' own work, is the source of the V and J calls. The sample table shows around 770,000 distinct CDR3 sequences, and around a fifth are seen once. The top ten clonotypes cover approximately 18% of the sample. Sequencing was done on a sample of blood, either unsorted or a sorted T cell fraction (not recorded which). This clonotype was obtained from a male donor with ankylosing spondylitis.

The CDR3 loop reads CSLNMGRPGNEQFF. The nucleotide sequence is TGCAGCCTTAATATGGGCCGGCCCGGTAATGAGCAGTTCTTC. The chain couples TRBV29-1 to TRBJ2-1, with an unclear D gene assignment. CDR1 SQVTM and CDR2 ANQGSEA were looked up in the germline V gene. From its cysteine to its phenylalanine, the CDR3 spans 14 amino acids. Of the read, only the CDR3 DNA is kept; its 42 bases are in frame from base 1. V loses 8 bases of germline sequence and J loses 7 bases, and the interval between the two ends is 21 bases.